This T cell receptor beta chain appears in the sequencing data of a study of blood T cell repertoires in COVID-19. The CDR3 has 14 amino acids. Germline-derived CDR1 and CDR2 are SGHAT and FQDESV (reference sequence). V gave up 1 base and J gave up 1 base, with 8 bases separating them. Participants had their cohort set by participant-reported clinical history. The recovered donors of Cohort 3 showed two negative PCRs, clearance, or symptom resolution. Per the authors' pipeline: Reference gene primer amplification yielded estimated nucleated cell counts. Profiling relied on immunoSEQ multiplex PCR, and the TCRdb table lists in-frame clones only, not all of them. D and trimming come from the DNA, and the V and J calls and clone size come from that table. The sample shows about 150,000 clones, approximately 78% of them seen only once.

Sample: PBMCs or T cells enriched from blood (not recorded which). The rearrangement links TRBV11-1 to TRBJ2-7; no clear D gene. The clonotype originates from a woman between 45 and 60 years old who had recovered from COVID-19. CDR3 region: CASSLVSGSYEQYV. In nucleotides, the CDR3 is TGTGCCAGCAGCTTAGTGTCCGGGTCCTACGAGCAGTACGTC.